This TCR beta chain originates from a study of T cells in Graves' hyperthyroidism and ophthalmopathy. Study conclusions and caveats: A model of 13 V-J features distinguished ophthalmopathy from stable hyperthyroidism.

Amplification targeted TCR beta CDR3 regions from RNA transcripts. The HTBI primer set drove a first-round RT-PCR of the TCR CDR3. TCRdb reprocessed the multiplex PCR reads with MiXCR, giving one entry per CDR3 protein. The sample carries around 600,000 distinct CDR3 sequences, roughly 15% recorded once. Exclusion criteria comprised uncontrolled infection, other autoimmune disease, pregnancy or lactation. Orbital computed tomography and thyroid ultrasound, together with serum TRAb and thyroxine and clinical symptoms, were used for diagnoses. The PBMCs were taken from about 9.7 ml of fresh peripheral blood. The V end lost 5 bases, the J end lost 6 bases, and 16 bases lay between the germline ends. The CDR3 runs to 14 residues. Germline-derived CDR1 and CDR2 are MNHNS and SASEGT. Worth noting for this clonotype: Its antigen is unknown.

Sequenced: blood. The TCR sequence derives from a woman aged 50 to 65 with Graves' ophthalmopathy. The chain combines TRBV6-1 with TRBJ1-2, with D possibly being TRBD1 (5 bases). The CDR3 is CASSSSGGGDGYTF. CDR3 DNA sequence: TGTGCCAGCAGTTCCAGCGGGGGAGGTGATGGCTACACCTTC.